This entry is about one T cell receptor beta chain. Its specificity is unknown. The source of the sample is a study of cytomegalovirus exposure and HLA in healthy donors. A multiplex PCR was run with 60 Vbeta primers and 13 Jbeta primers. Measured with immunoSEQ multiplex PCR; TCRdb has only the in-frame clones, and not every one. This table holds 180,000 or so clones, over 75% found once. The CDR3 has 16 amino acids. Trimming at V came to 1 base and at J to 6 bases, leaving 10 bases not matched to a gene. From germline, CDR1 is SGHTA and CDR2 FQGNSA. Study conclusions and caveats: Rarity characterized most TCR sequences, yet some public TCRs appeared in many donors. Beyond CMV serostatus, there was no information to go on about immune exposure. CMV antigen specificity was confirmed in vitro for three CMV-associated chains. Earlier analysis found most TCR beta V segments productive about 90% or about 30% of the time.

Specimen: PBMCs. The origin of this receptor is a young man in good health and CMV-seropositive. V gene TRBV7-2 combines with J gene TRBJ2-3; 7 positions match TRBD1. The CDR3 DNA reads TGTGCCAGCAGCTTAGTGGGGACAGTCGAAGGGGATACGCAGTATTTT. Translated: CASSLVGTVEGDTQYF. The full variable domain, its missing parts supplied by reference TRBV7-2 and TRBJ2-3, is GAGVSQSPSNKVTEKGKDVELRCDPISGHTALYWYRQSLGQGLEFLIYFQGNSAPDKSGLPSDRFSAERTGGSVSTLTIQRTQQEDSAVYLCASSLVGTVEGDTQYFGPGTRLTVL.